The 9 T cell receptor beta chains reported below all come from one sample, sequenced in a study of regulatory T cells in long-lasting Graves disease (dated by TCRdb to the early 2020s). Receptor amplification or capture employed multiplex PCR. TCRdb names Illumina HiSeq 4000 as the instrument used. TCR beta libraries were built with iRepertoire HTBI primers and Arm-PCR amplification of CDR3 regions. TCRdb's own reprocessing of the public reads used fastp at Q25 and MiXCR and kept productive beta chains. Rows with one shared CDR3 protein collapse into an entry with the most common genes and DNA. This sample gives about 500,000 distinct CDR3 sequences in total; 12% of them show up just once. The top ten hold roughly 8.9% of the sample. The time point tag for this specimen amounts to: newly diagnosed GD, antithyroid drugs for less than 3 months. For both TCR sequencing and RNA sequencing, RNA was extracted from PBMCs using TRIzol.

This sample was shared with a second study, whose subject was T cells in Graves' hyperthyroidism and ophthalmopathy.

This specimen consisted of peripheral blood mononuclear cells (PBMCs), obtained at new diagnosis, from a patient treated with antithyroid drugs. These receptors were taken from a woman aged 30 to 39 with Graves disease. Donor details come from another sample of the same person, matched by shared clones.

A few counts support this clonotype. The chain joins TRBV25-1 to TRBJ1-2; D remains unclear. CDR1 and CDR2 from the germline V gene are MGHDK and SYGVNS. Trimming took off 6 bases at V and 8 bases at J, with 19 bases between the two ends. This CDR3 has 14 residues. This chain's CDR3 is CASSPREKDKGYTF. In DNA form, the CDR3 reads TGTGCCAGCAGCCCTAGGGAAAAGGATAAAGGCTACACCTTC.

This clonotype has just a few counts. A much bigger clone sits one base away, suggesting this may be a read error. The V gene is TRBV11-3, the J gene TRBJ2-3; TRBD2 matches at 9 bases. Germline V CDR1 and CDR2: SGHNT, YENEEA. There are 15 residues in the CDR3. CDR3 amino acids: CANSVGLAISDTQYF. CDR3 bases: TGTGCCAACAGCGTTGGACTAGCGATCTCAGATACGCAGTATTTT.

The sample holds many counts of this clonotype. The chain uses TRBV27 and TRBJ2-2, with TRBD1 identical over 7 bases. V was pared by 8 bases and J by 1 base, with 10 bases of the junction left unmatched. The CDR3 covers 16 residues. CDR1 and CDR2 (germline): MNHEY, SMNVEV (reference sequence). This CDR3 reads CASGAPWTGNTGELFF. CDR3 DNA sequence: TGTGCCAGCGGGGCCCCTTGGACAGGGAACACCGGGGAGCTGTTTTTT.

This chain's CDR3 is CASSQALRKAQHF. CDR3 coding DNA: TGCGCCAGCAGCCAGGCCCTTCGAAAGGCCCAGCATTTT. The chain employs TRBV4-1 and TRBJ1-5; D uncertain. This CDR3 spans 13 amino acids. V was shortened by 3 bases and J by 11 bases, with 14 bases between the two germline ends. Germline CDR1 and CDR2: MGHRA and YSYEKL.

This clonotype occurred many times. The rearrangement uses TRBV20-1 and TRBJ2-1; possible D gene TRBD2, 5 bases. Trimming removed 7 bases from V and 8 bases from J, with 9 bases in between. Germline loops: CDR1 DFQATT, CDR2 SNEGSKA (reference sequence). The CDR3 length is 10 residues. CDR3 protein: CSVPGDEQFF. The CDR3 DNA reads as TGCAGTGTACCCGGGGATGAGCAGTTCTTC.

This clonotype occurred a few times. The chain recombines TRBV28 with TRBJ2-6; D is unresolved. V was pared by 4 bases and J by 6 bases, with 10 bases between. This CDR3 is 14 amino acids long. Germline V gene sequence: CDR1 MDHEN, CDR2 SYDVKM. The CDR3 loop reads CASSSHPPANVLTF. The CDR3 DNA sequence: TGTGCCAGCAGTTCTCACCCTCCGGCCAACGTCCTGACTTTC. Full variable domain (missing parts from reference TRBV28 and TRBJ2-6): DVKVTQSSRYLVKRTGEKVFLECVQDMDHENMFWYRQDPGLGLRLIYFSYDVKMKEKGDIPEGYSVSREKKERFSLILESASTNQTSMYLCASSSHPPANVLTFGAGSRLTVL.

About this clonotype itself: A far bigger clonotype differs at one base, so this is likely a read error. The CDR3 coding sequence is TGTGCCTGGAGTGCGGACCTCGATGCTTTCTTT. Protein product: CAWSADLDAFF. V is TRBV30 and J is TRBJ2-3; no definite D call. Matching the DNA end better, TRBJ1-1 makes the J call doubtful. Germline CDR1 GTSNPN, CDR2 SVGIG (reference sequence). CDR3 length: 11 residues.

This clonotype has at least ten counts. The chain joins TRBV20-1 to TRBJ2-7; D could derive from TRBD1 or TRBD2 (7 bases each). The CDR3 extends over 15 amino acids. The V and J ends lost 8 bases and 7 bases respectively, with 27 bases between them. Looked up from germline, CDR1 is DFQATT and CDR2 is SNEGSKA (reference sequence). This CDR3 is CSTGDSGLKAGEQYF. The CDR3 DNA reads as TGCAGTACCGGGGACAGCGGGCTAAAAGCGGGGGAGCAGTACTTC.

This clonotype appeared many times. A read error may produce the germline difference seen at one junction end. The chain links TRBV19 to TRBJ2-7; D is possibly TRBD2 (5 bases). In germline, CDR1 is LNHDA, CDR2 SQIVND (reference sequence). The CDR3 is made up of 13 amino acids. The CDR3 DNA reads as TGTGCCAGTAGCATAGCGATCCACTACGAGCAGTACTTC. Its protein is CASSIAIHYEQYF.